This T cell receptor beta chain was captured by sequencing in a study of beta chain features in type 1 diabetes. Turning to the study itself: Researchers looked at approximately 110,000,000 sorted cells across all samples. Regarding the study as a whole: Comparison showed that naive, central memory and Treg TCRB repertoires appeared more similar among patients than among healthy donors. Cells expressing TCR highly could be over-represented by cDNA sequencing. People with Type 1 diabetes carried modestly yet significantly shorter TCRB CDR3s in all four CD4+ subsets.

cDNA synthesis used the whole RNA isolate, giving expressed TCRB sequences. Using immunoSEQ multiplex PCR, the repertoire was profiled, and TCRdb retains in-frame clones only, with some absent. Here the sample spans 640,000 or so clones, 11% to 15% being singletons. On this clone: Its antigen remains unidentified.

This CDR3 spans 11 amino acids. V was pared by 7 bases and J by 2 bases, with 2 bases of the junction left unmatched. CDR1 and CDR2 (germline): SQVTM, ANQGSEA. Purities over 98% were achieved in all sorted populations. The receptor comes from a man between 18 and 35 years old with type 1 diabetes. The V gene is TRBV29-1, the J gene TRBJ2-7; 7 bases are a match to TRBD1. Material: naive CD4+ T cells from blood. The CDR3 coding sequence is TGCAGCGGGGGGACAGCCTACGAGCAGTACTTC. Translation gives CSGGTAYEQYF.